Here is one T cell receptor (beta chain) with its context. Its antigen is not identified. This sample stems from a study of OX40 agonist ivuxolimab in advanced cancers. Overall study context: Patients in dose escalation had liver, melanoma, kidney or head and neck cancers. One patient with hepatocellular carcinoma and two with cutaneous melanoma, three in all, had partial responses.

Whole-study findings and limits: Expanded clones belonging to CD8+ T cells outnumbered, on average, those of CD4+.

The data were produced by immunoSEQ multiplex PCR, yet TCRdb's version contains in-frame clones alone and is incomplete. The table lists about 73,000 clones, more than 80% of them singletons. Between the trimmed V and J ends, which lost 1 base and 4 bases, there was a span of 8 bases. CDR1 is SEHNR and CDR2 is FQNEAQ in the germline V gene (reference sequence). The CDR3 has 13 residues. This receptor was identified in an adult with an advanced solid tumor such as melanoma, head and neck, liver or kidney cancer. The V gene is TRBV7-9, the J gene TRBJ2-7, with D uncertain. The sequencing used CD4+ or CD8+ T cells sorted from blood, collected in a trial of the OX40 agonist ivuxolimab. The CDR3 protein is CASSLELDYEQYF. CDR3 coding DNA: TGTGCCAGCAGCTTAGAATTGGATTACGAGCAGTACTTC.